This TCR beta chain was retrieved from a study of CD8+CD57+ T cells in acquired aplastic anemia. Study results and limitations: Controls and patients did not differ significantly in CD8+ Simpson's diversity.

Germline V gene sequence: CDR1 MNHNY, CDR2 SVGAGI (reference sequence). CDR3 length equals 15 residues. Trimming shortened V by 2 bases and J by 1 base, and 11 bases separated the two germline ends. The use of genomic DNA as template underpinned the TCR beta VDJ and CDR3 profiling. One entry per CDR3 protein, called by TCRdb with MiXCR from the reads. The sample shows 120,000 or so distinct CDR3 sequences, about 40% of them seen only once. This clonotype was seen only a few times. Antigen specificity is unknown. Those patients picked for sequencing had displayed CD8+CD57+ cell expansion on flow cytometry. Every patient had severe acquired aplastic anemia.

The genes are TRBV6-6 and TRBJ2-5; perhaps D is TRBD1 or TRBD2 (5 bases each). This TCR derives from a human donor with aplastic anemia. Sequenced material: sorted CD4+, CD8+, or CD8+CD57+ T cells (not recorded which) from PBMCs. The CDR3 nucleotides read TGTGCCAGCAGTTACGGGTCCGGGGCCCAAGAGACCCAGTACTTC. Protein: CASSYGSGAQETQYF.